Presented here are 14 T cell receptor beta chains from one specimen sequenced in a study of cytomegalovirus exposure and HLA in healthy donors. Libraries were prepared by immunoSEQ multiplex PCR; TCRdb keeps only in-frame clonotypes and omits some of them. The sample records 150,000 to 200,000 clones, more than 70% being singletons. Sequencing used PBMCs. These receptors were obtained from a man between 25 and 39 years old in good health and CMV-seropositive.

This clone showed up just once. The chain couples TRBV2 to TRBJ1-5; TRBD1 matches 8 bases. Germline assignment: CDR1 SNHLY and CDR2 FYNNEI. Trimming removed 6 bases from V and 6 bases from J; junction bases left unmatched: 7. The CDR3 totals 14 residues. The CDR3 DNA reads as TGTGCCAGCAGGGCAGGACAGGGAGGTCAGCCCCAGCATTTT. This encodes CASRAGQGGQPQHF.

The chain recombines TRBV7-2 with TRBJ2-7; D unclear. CDR3 size: 15 residues. CDR1 is SGHTA and CDR2 is FQGNSA in the germline V gene. Trimming cost V 5 bases and J 3 bases, with 17 bases left between them. This chain's CDR3 is CASSPLFEPNYEQYF. As DNA, the CDR3 is TGTGCCAGCAGCCCCCTCTTCGAGCCGAACTACGAGCAGTACTTC.

J is TRBJ2-5 and V is TRBV7-9; D unresolved. V was cut by 1 base and J by 4 bases, with 7 bases left in between. Per germline, CDR1 SEHNR and CDR2 FQNEAQ (reference sequence). The CDR3 sequence is 13 residues long. CDR3 nucleotides: TGTGCCAGCAGCTTAGTATTGGCAGAGACCCAGTACTTC. This encodes CASSLVLAETQYF.

The J gene is TRBJ2-7, the V gene TRBV6-1; D gene uncertain. V lost 5 bases and J 1 base, leaving 9 bases between the germline ends. The length of the CDR3 is 13 residues. Germline V gene sequence: CDR1 MNHNS, CDR2 SASEGT. CDR3 nucleotide sequence: TGTGCCAGCAGTCTCGACTGGTCCTACGAGCAGTACTTC. It is translated as CASSLDWSYEQYF.

The CDR3 protein is CASSEGFTDTQYF. The CDR3 nucleotides read TGTGCCAGCAGTGAGGGATTCACAGATACGCAGTATTTT. The gene calls are TRBV9 and TRBJ2-3; TRBD2 is a possible D gene (5 bases). Germline V gives CDR1 SGDLS, CDR2 YYNGEE. CDR3 length equals 13 residues. V shed 5 bases and J shed 2 bases, with 9 bases lying between them.

This clone was counted many times. J is TRBJ1-5 and V is TRBV7-2; 9 positions match TRBD1. The CDR3 loop spans 15 amino acids. Germline-derived CDR1 and CDR2 are SGHTA and FQGNSA. Losses at the gene ends were 6 bases for V and 6 bases for J; bases not matched to a gene: 9. Here the CDR3 reads CASSSDRGAVQPQHF. The CDR3, as DNA: TGTGCCAGCAGTTCGGACAGGGGCGCGGTTCAGCCCCAGCATTTT.

The CDR3: CAWGWGGEKLFF. CDR3 nucleotides: TGTGCCTGGGGGTGGGGCGGAGAAAAACTGTTTTTT. This chain uses TRBV30 with TRBJ1-4; D might be TRBD1 (5 bases). CDR3 length: 12 residues. V was clipped by 5 bases and J by 8 bases, with 12 bases between them. Germline CDR1 GTSNPN, CDR2 SVGIG (reference sequence).

The V gene is TRBV15, the J gene TRBJ1-4; D is perhaps TRBD1 (5 bases). Between the trimmed V and J ends, which lost 4 bases and 8 bases, there was a span of 14 bases. CDR1 is LNHNV and CDR2 is YYDKDF in the germline V gene (reference sequence). CDR3 length: 14 residues. CDR3 sequence (DNA): TGTGCCACCAGCATAGGGGTCTTGGGGGAAAAACTGTTTTTT. Protein product: CATSIGVLGEKLFF.

The J gene is TRBJ2-5, the V gene TRBV15; D might be TRBD2 (6 bases). The germline gives CDR1 LNHNV, CDR2 YYDKDF (reference sequence). Deletions cut 2 bases from V and 5 bases from J, with 18 bases between. The CDR3 length is 16 residues. The CDR3 DNA is TGTGCCACCAGCAGAAAAATACCTAGCGTGGCGGAGACCCAGTACTTC. The encoded protein is CATSRKIPSVAETQYF.

The chain combines TRBV5-1 with TRBJ1-1, with D maybe TRBD1 (5 bases). V gave up 2 bases and J gave up 3 bases, with 8 bases separating them. The CDR3 loop spans 13 amino acids. The germline V gene has CDR1 SGHRS and CDR2 YFSETQ. The CDR3 DNA reads as TGCGCCAGCAGCTTTCAGGGCGACACTGAAGCTTTCTTT. Amino acid sequence: CASSFQGDTEAFF.

The gene calls are TRBV6-5 and TRBJ2-2, with 12 bases fitting TRBD1. Germline loops: CDR1 MNHEY, CDR2 SVGAGI. Trimming removed 2 bases from V and 6 bases from J; junction bases left unmatched: 4. This CDR3 comprises 16 residues. The CDR3 DNA follows: TGTGCCAGCAGTTACCTAGGGACAGGGGGCTCCGGGGAGCTGTTTTTT. Protein sequence: CASSYLGTGGSGELFF.

The genes are TRBV7-6 and TRBJ2-7; 9 nucleotides align to TRBD1. The CDR3 sequence is 18 residues long. From germline, CDR1 is SGHVS and CDR2 FNYEAQ. J was trimmed by 1 base and V by 5 bases; bases with no gene match: 15. The CDR3 reads CASSVRQGVYQGSYEQYF. The CDR3 DNA reads TGTGCCAGCAGCGTTCGACAGGGGGTATACCAAGGATCCTACGAGCAGTACTTC.

V and J are TRBV4-2 and TRBJ2-3, with D tentatively TRBD2 (6 bases). The CDR3 extends over 16 amino acids. Trimming took 0 bases from V and 7 from J, leaving 17 bases between them. Germline V gene lookup returns CDR1 LGHNA and CDR2 YNFKEQ. The CDR3 nucleotides read TGTGCCAGCAGCCAAGAGGGAGGAGCTAGCAGATATACGCAGTATTTT. This gives the protein CASSQEGGASRYTQYF.

The V call is TRBV11-2, the J call TRBJ1-1; D might be TRBD1 (6 bases). V lost 6 bases and J lost 4, with 9 bases in between. CDR3 length: 12 residues. Germline V lookup: CDR1 SGHAT, CDR2 FQNNGV. Here the CDR3 reads CASRQGITEAFF. The CDR3 bases are TGTGCCAGCAGACAGGGTATCACTGAAGCTTTCTTT. The whole variable domain, filled in from reference TRBV11-2 and TRBJ1-1, reads EAGVAQSPRYKIIEKRQSVAFWCNPISGHATLYWYQQILGQGPKLLIQFQNNGVVDDSQLPKDRFSAERLKGVDSTLKIQPAKLEDSAVYLCASRQGITEAFFGQGTRLTVV.